This T cell receptor beta chain stems from a study of blood T cell repertoires in COVID-19. Across the whole study: Samples of COVID-19 (acute and convalescent) were obtained from the United States, Italy and Spain.

Trimming at V came to 3 bases and at J to 1 base, leaving 3 bases not matched to a gene. The germline CDR1 and CDR2 sequences are MDHEN and SYDVKM. This CDR3 region has 14 residues. Libraries were prepared by immunoSEQ multiplex PCR; TCRdb keeps only in-frame clonotypes and omits some of them. The sample consists of about 200,000 clones, approximately 83% of them appearing once. Sequenced material: peripheral blood. This chain connects TRBV28 to TRBJ2-7; the match to TRBD1 covers 7 bases. The receptor's source is a man between 60 and 75 years old with acute or convalescent COVID-19. The CDR3: CASSLTGISYEQYF. In DNA form, the CDR3 reads TGTGCCAGCAGTTTGACAGGGATTTCCTACGAGCAGTACTTC.